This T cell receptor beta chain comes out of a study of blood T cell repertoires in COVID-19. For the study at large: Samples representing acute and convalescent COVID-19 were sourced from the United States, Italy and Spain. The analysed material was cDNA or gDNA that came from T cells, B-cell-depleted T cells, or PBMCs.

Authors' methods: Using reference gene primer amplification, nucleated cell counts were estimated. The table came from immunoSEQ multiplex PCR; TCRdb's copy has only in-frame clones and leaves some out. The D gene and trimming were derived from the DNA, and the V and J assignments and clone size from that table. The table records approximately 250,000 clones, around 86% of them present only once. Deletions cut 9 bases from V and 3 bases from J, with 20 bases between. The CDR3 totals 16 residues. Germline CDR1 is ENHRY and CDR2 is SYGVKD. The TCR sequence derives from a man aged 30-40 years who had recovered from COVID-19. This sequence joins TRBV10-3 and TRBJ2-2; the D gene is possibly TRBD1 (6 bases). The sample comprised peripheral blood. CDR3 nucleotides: TGTGCCATTGCACAGGGATTGGCATTGGACACCGGGGAGCTGTTTTTT. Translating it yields CAIAQGLALDTGELFF.